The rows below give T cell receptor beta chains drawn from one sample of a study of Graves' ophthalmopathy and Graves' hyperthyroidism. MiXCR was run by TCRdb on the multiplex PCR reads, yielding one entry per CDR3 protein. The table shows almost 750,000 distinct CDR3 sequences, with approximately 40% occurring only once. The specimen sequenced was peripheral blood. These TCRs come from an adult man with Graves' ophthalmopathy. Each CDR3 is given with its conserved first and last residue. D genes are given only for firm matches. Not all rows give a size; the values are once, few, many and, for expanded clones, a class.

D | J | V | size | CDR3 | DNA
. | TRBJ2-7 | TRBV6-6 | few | CASSEPSPYEQYF | TGTGCCAGCAGTGAACCTAGTCCCTACGAGCAGTACTTC
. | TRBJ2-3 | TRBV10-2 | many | CASSELAGTDTQYF | TGCGCCAGCAGTGAGTTAGCGGGCACAGATACGCAGTATTTT
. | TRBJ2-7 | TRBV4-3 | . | CASSSPTNYEQYF | TGCGCCAGCAGCTCTCCTACCAACTACGAGCAGTACTTC
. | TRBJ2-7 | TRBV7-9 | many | CASSEQQGTGHEQYF | TGTGCCAGCAGCGAACAACAGGGAACGGGCCACGAGCAGTACTTC
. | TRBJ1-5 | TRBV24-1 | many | CASSPTGNSNQPQHF | TGTGCCAGCTCACCTACAGGAAACAGCAATCAGCCCCAGCATTTT
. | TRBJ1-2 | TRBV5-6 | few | CASSFLTEYYGYTF | TGTGCCAGCAGCTTTCTTACTGAATACTATGGCTACACCTTC
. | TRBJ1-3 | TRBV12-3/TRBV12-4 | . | CASRQGGAGNTIYF | TGTGCCAGCAGACAAGGCGGCGCTGGAAACACCATATATTTT
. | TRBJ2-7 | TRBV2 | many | CASSEARRSEQYF | TGTGCCAGCAGTGAAGCCCGTCGATCCGAGCAGTACTTC
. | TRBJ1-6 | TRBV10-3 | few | CASSEAGNDRNSPLHF | TGTGCCAGCAGTGAAGCTGGGAACGACCGTAATTCACCCCTCCACTTT
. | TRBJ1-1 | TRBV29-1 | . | CSVERGQDTEASF | TGCAGCGTTGAACGGGGACAAGACACTGAAGCTTCCTTT
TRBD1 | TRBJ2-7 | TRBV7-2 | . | CASSSFATQGAKGQYF | TGTGCCAGCAGCTCCTTCGCAACACAGGGGGCAAAGGGGCAGTACTTC
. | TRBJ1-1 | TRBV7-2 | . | CASSLGGTLNTEAFF | TGTGCCAGCAGCTTAGGGGGGACACTGAACACTGAAGCTTTCTTT
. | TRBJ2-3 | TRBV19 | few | CASSPTGTDTQYF | TGTGCCAGTAGTCCAACAGGTACAGATACGCAGTATTTT
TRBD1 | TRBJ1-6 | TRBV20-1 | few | CSGRWGQGYSPLHF | TGCAGTGGGAGGTGGGGACAGGGATATTCACCCCTCCACTTT
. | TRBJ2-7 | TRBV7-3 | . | CASRITGFRDEQYF | TGTGCCAGCAGGATTACAGGGTTTCGCGACGAGCAGTACTTC
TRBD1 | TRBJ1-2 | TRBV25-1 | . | CASSPTGGCGYTF | TGTGCCAGCTCACCAACAGGGGGCTGTGGCTACACCTTC
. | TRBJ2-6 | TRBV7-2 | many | CASSLAQANVLTF | TGTGCCAGCAGCTTAGCGCAGGCCAACGTCCTGACTTTC
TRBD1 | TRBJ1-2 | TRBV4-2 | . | CASSQGDRENYGYTF | TGTGCCAGCAGCCAAGGGGACAGGGAAAACTATGGCTACACCTTC
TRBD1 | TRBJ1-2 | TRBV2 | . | CASSGGQGDFGYTF | TGTGCCAGCAGTGGGGGACAGGGGGACTTTGGCTACACCTTC
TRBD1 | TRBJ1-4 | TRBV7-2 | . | CASSQGQGGGGEKLFF | TGTGCCAGCAGCCAAGGACAGGGAGGGGGCGGTGAAAAACTGTTTTTT
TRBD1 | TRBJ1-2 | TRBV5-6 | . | CASSLFSGGGRGYTF | TGTGCCAGCAGCTTGTTTTCAGGGGGCGGAAGGGGCTACACCTTC
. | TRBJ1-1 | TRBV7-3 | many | CASSSDTWSEAFF | TGTGCCAGCAGCTCGGACACCTGGTCTGAAGCTTTCTTT
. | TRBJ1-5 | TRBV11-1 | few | CASSFGGPQPQHF | TGTGCCAGCAGCTTTGGGGGGCCTCAGCCCCAGCATTTT
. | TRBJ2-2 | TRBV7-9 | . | CASSLEWTSEQFF | TGTGCCAGCAGCTTAGAGTGGACAAGTGAGCAGTTTTTT
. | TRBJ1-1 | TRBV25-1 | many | CASSGGMNTEAFF | TGCGCCAGCAGTGGGGGAATGAACACTGAAGCTTTCTTT
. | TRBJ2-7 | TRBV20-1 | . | CSARTVRGEQYF | TGCAGTGCTAGAACAGTGAGGGGCGAGCAGTACTTC
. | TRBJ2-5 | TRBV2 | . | CASTRVETQYF | TGTGCCAGCACCAGGGTCGAGACCCAGTACTTC
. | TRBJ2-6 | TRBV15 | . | CATSTRDGANVLTF | TGTGCCACCAGCACCAGGGATGGGGCCAACGTCCTGACTTTC
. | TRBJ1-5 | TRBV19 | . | CASSDYYSNQPQHF | TGTGCCAGTAGTGACTACTATAGCAATCAGCCCCAGCATTTT
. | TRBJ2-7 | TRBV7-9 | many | CASSLVVSYEQYF | TGTGCCAGCAGCTTAGTGGTAAGCTACGAGCAGTACTTC
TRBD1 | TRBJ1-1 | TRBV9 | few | CASSARQGRTEAFF | TGTGCCAGCAGCGCCCGACAGGGGCGGACTGAAGCTTTCTTT
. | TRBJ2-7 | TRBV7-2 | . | CASSFLGDSSYEQYF | TGCGCCAGCAGCTTTTTAGGGGATAGCTCCTACGAGCAGTACTTC
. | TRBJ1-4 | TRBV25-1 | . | CASSFDRRIEKLFF | TGTGCCAGCAGTTTCGACAGGCGCATTGAAAAACTGTTTTTT